A selection of T cell receptor beta chains follows, all from one sample in a study of OX40 agonist ivuxolimab in advanced cancers. Clones were sequenced by immunoSEQ multiplex PCR, and TCRdb holds only the in-frame ones, with some missing. The data contain tens of thousands of clones, about 88% of them singletons. The sequences come from CD4+ or CD8+ T cells sorted from blood, collected in a trial of the OX40 agonist ivuxolimab. These TCRs come from an adult with an advanced solid tumor such as melanoma, head and neck, liver or kidney cancer. Both conserved end residues are part of each CDR3. The D gene is left open where the match is weak. Some rows mark clone size as missing; the rest say once, few, many or name a class of expanded clone.

D: .; V: TRBV28; length: 16; J: TRBJ1-2; size: .; DNA: TGTGCCAGCAGTTTGGGCTCCACCAGCGGTAACTATGGCTACACCTTC; CDR3: CASSLGSTSGNYGYTF
D: TRBD2; V: TRBV5-4; length: 18; J: TRBJ2-5; size: once; DNA: TGTGCCAGCAGCACACTAGCGGGGGCGCCTGTCGCCGGAGAGACCCAGTACTTC; CDR3: CASSTLAGAPVAGETQYF
D: TRBD2; V: TRBV19; length: 14; J: TRBJ2-2; size: .; DNA: TGTGCCAGTAGTATTAGCGGGCGGACCGGGGAGCTGTTTTTT; CDR3: CASSISGRTGELFF
D: .; V: TRBV13; length: 15; J: TRBJ1-2; size: .; DNA: TGTGCCAGCAGCTTAGGATATAGGAACCTCTATGGCTACACCTTC; CDR3: CASSLGYRNLYGYTF
D: .; V: TRBV7-9; length: 11; J: TRBJ1-3; size: .; DNA: TGCTACGTTGGGGGTCAGAACACCATATATTTT; CDR3: CYVGGQNTIYF
D: .; V: TRBV5-1; length: 14; J: TRBJ2-2; size: many; DNA: TGCGCCAGCAGCTTGGACGGGGCTGACGGGGAGCTGTTTTTT; CDR3: CASSLDGADGELFF
D: .; V: TRBV6-1; length: 19; J: TRBJ2-3; size: .; DNA: TGTGCCAGCAGTGAATTCGGTCAGGGGCCGGGATCATACACAGATACGCAGTATTTT; CDR3: CASSEFGQGPGSYTDTQYF
D: .; V: TRBV15; length: 15; J: TRBJ2-4; size: .; DNA: TGTGCCACCAGCAGAGATCGGGGGGCCGATAACATTCAGTACTTC; CDR3: CATSRDRGADNIQYF
D: TRBD1; V: TRBV6-6; length: 15; J: TRBJ2-7; size: .; DNA: TGTGCCAGCAGTTACTCTCCGGGACAGGGCTACGAGCAGTACTTC; CDR3: CASSYSPGQGYEQYF
D: .; V: TRBV6-4; length: 17; J: TRBJ2-3; size: .; DNA: TGTGCCAGCAGTGTATCCCCCGCAGGAGGAGGGACAGATACGCAGTATTTT; CDR3: CASSVSPAGGGTDTQYF
D: TRBD1; V: TRBV7-2; length: 16; J: TRBJ2-7; size: .; DNA: TGTGCCAGCAGCTTAAAATGGGACAGGAGACAGTACGAGCAGTACTTC; CDR3: CASSLKWDRRQYEQYF
D: .; V: TRBV11-2; length: 13; J: TRBJ2-7; size: .; DNA: TGTGCCAGCAACAACGGACACCTCTACGAGCAGTACTTC; CDR3: CASNNGHLYEQYF
D: .; V: TRBV7-2; length: 15; J: TRBJ2-5; size: few; DNA: TGTGCCAGCAGCTTAGACCAGGGGGGCCAAGAGACCCAGTACTTC; CDR3: CASSLDQGGQETQYF
D: TRBD1; V: TRBV7-2; length: 14; J: TRBJ2-7; size: .; DNA: TGTGCCAGCAGTTCTCCGGGACAGAGCTACGAGCAGTACTTC; CDR3: CASSSPGQSYEQYF
D: TRBD1; V: TRBV19; length: 14; J: TRBJ2-2; size: .; DNA: TGTGCCAGTAGCTGGACAGGACCCACCGGGGAGCTGTTTTTT; CDR3: CASSWTGPTGELFF
D: .; V: TRBV6-4; length: 14; J: TRBJ2-2; size: .; DNA: TGTGCCAGCAGGCCAGGGTTCAACACCGGGGAGCTGTTTTTT; CDR3: CASRPGFNTGELFF
D: TRBD1; V: TRBV11-2; length: 15; J: TRBJ2-5; size: .; DNA: TGTGCCAGCAGCTTAAGGACAGGGGCAACGGAGACCCAGTACTTC; CDR3: CASSLRTGATETQYF
D: .; V: TRBV7-9; length: 14; J: TRBJ1-1; size: .; DNA: TGTGCCAGCAGAGGGGGGGGCCGGAACACTGAAGCTTTCTTT; CDR3: CASRGGGRNTEAFF
D: .; V: TRBV11-2; length: 17; J: TRBJ2-7; size: .; DNA: TGTGCCAGCAGCTTAATTCGGTCGCAGGGCCCGACCTACGAGCAGTACTTC; CDR3: CASSLIRSQGPTYEQYF
D: .; V: TRBV5-1; length: 15; J: TRBJ2-7; size: .; DNA: TGCGCCAGCGGAGCCGGTACCCGGGATGGGTACGAGCAGTACTTC; CDR3: CASGAGTRDGYEQYF
D: .; V: TRBV27; length: 17; J: TRBJ2-7; size: .; DNA: TGTGCCAGCAGTTCGCCCGACAGGCATTACAACTCCTACGAGCAGTACTTC; CDR3: CASSSPDRHYNSYEQYF
D: .; V: TRBV6-5; length: 14; J: TRBJ1-1; size: .; DNA: TGTGCCAGCAAAACGGGCTTTCCGAACACTGAAGCTTTCTTT; CDR3: CASKTGFPNTEAFF
D: .; V: TRBV4-1; length: 13; J: TRBJ1-2; size: .; DNA: TGCGCCAGCAGCCGGGACCAAAACTATGGCTACACCTTC; CDR3: CASSRDQNYGYTF
D: .; V: TRBV4-1; length: 15; J: TRBJ1-1; size: once; DNA: TGCGCCAGCAGCCAAGATCTTGGACCCGCGGACCTAGCTTTCTTT; CDR3: CASSQDLGPADLAFF
D: .; V: TRBV5-1; length: 16; J: TRBJ1-2; size: .; DNA: TGCGCCAGCAGCTTGGCGGGTGGACTCGCGGCTGGTGGCTACACCTTC; CDR3: CASSLAGGLAAGGYTF
D: .; V: TRBV11-2; length: 13; J: TRBJ1-6; size: .; DNA: TGTGCCAGCAGCTCCTCCTATAATTCACCCCTCCACTTT; CDR3: CASSSSYNSPLHF
D: .; V: TRBV9; length: 15; J: TRBJ1-1; size: .; DNA: TGTGCCAGCAGCGTACAACTACAGGAATCCGCTGAAGCTTTCTTT; CDR3: CASSVQLQESAEAFF
D: .; V: TRBV27; length: 15; J: TRBJ2-1; size: .; DNA: TGTGCCAGCAGCCCCCCCGGCAGGGGAGGAGGTGAGCAGTTCTTC; CDR3: CASSPPGRGGGEQFF
D: .; V: TRBV9; length: 16; J: TRBJ1-1; size: .; DNA: TGTGCCAGCCAAACCCCAACCCCGGGACAAAGTCCTGAAGCTTTCTTT; CDR3: CASQTPTPGQSPEAFF
D: .; V: TRBV5-1; length: 11; J: TRBJ2-3; size: .; DNA: TGCGCCAGCAGCCCAGGACATGGAACGTATTTT; CDR3: CASSPGHGTYF
D: TRBD1; V: TRBV11-3; length: 15; J: TRBJ1-3; size: few; DNA: TGTGCCAGCAGCCCCGGACAGGGACCCGGAAACACCATATATTTT; CDR3: CASSPGQGPGNTIYF
D: TRBD2; V: TRBV29-1; length: 13; J: TRBJ2-3; size: .; DNA: TGCAGCGTTGATAGCGGGGGTGGAGATACGCAGTATTTT; CDR3: CSVDSGGGDTQYF
D: TRBD1; V: TRBV19; length: 15; J: TRBJ1-3; size: .; DNA: TGTGCCAGTAGTACCCGGACAGGCTCTGGAAACACCATATATTTT; CDR3: CASSTRTGSGNTIYF
D: .; V: TRBV15; length: 13; J: TRBJ2-5; size: .; DNA: TGTGCCACCAGCAGAGATCGAGGGGAGACCCAGTACTTC; CDR3: CATSRDRGETQYF
D: .; V: TRBV5-1; length: 12; J: TRBJ2-2; size: .; DNA: TGCGCCAGCATAAGGGACACCGGGGAGCTGTTTTTT; CDR3: CASIRDTGELFF
D: .; V: TRBV4-3; length: 13; J: TRBJ1-1; size: few; DNA: TGCGCCAGCAGCCAAGGCAGGGTGGCTGAAGCTTTCTTT; CDR3: CASSQGRVAEAFF
D: .; V: TRBV7-9; length: 15; J: TRBJ2-3; size: .; DNA: TGTGCCAGCAGCCGAGAACCTTTGGGGAGCGGTACGCAGTATTTT; CDR3: CASSREPLGSGTQYF
D: .; V: TRBV6-6; length: 14; J: TRBJ1-2; size: .; DNA: TGTGCCAGCAGTCGGGACGGCCTACCCTATGGCTACACCTTC; CDR3: CASSRDGLPYGYTF
D: .; V: TRBV6-5; length: 13; J: TRBJ2-7; size: .; DNA: TGTGCCAGCAGTTCCATCCGTTTCTACGAGCAGTACTTC; CDR3: CASSSIRFYEQYF
D: .; V: TRBV11-3; length: 13; J: TRBJ2-3; size: .; DNA: TGTGCCAGCAGCTTAACTACCGGGGATACGCAGTATTTT; CDR3: CASSLTTGDTQYF
D: .; V: TRBV5-6; length: 13; J: TRBJ1-2; size: .; DNA: TGTGCCAGCAGTCTGTACCGCTCGGGGGGCTACACCTTC; CDR3: CASSLYRSGGYTF
D: .; V: TRBV9; length: 15; J: TRBJ1-2; size: .; DNA: TGTGCCAGCAGCGGATCGGACAGCCCATGGGATGGCTACACCTTC; CDR3: CASSGSDSPWDGYTF
D: .; V: TRBV27; length: 14; J: TRBJ1-4; size: .; DNA: TGTGCCAGCAGTTTAACAGGGCAAGGGGAAAAACTGTTTTTT; CDR3: CASSLTGQGEKLFF
D: .; V: TRBV2; length: 13; J: TRBJ1-2; size: .; DNA: TGTGCCAGCAGTAATGGGTCCAGCTATGGCTACACCTTC; CDR3: CASSNGSSYGYTF
D: TRBD1; V: TRBV6-1; length: 15; J: TRBJ2-1; size: .; DNA: TGTGCCAGCACCCAAGGGGGGACAGGGAAAAATGAGCAGTTCTTC; CDR3: CASTQGGTGKNEQFF
D: .; V: TRBV5-6; length: 16; J: TRBJ1-6; size: .; DNA: TGTGCCAGCAGCTTGGAAGGGCGAACTAATAATTCACCCCTCCACTTT; CDR3: CASSLEGRTNNSPLHF
D: .; V: TRBV11-2; length: 15; J: TRBJ2-7; size: .; DNA: TGTGCCAGCAGCTTTGGGACGGGCCAGACCTACGAGCAGTACTTC; CDR3: CASSFGTGQTYEQYF
D: .; V: TRBV4-3; length: 15; J: TRBJ1-5; size: .; DNA: TGCGCCAGCAGCCAAGCTTCCTATAGCAATCAGCCCCAGCATTTT; CDR3: CASSQASYSNQPQHF
D: TRBD1; V: TRBV27; length: 17; J: TRBJ2-7; size: .; DNA: TGTGCCAGCAGTTTAAATTCGGACAGGGGAGGCTCCTACGAGCAGTACTTC; CDR3: CASSLNSDRGGSYEQYF
D: TRBD1; V: TRBV7-2; length: 15; J: TRBJ2-5; size: .; DNA: TGTGCCAGCAGCCGGGACAGGGGGCAGGGAGAGACCCAGTACTTC; CDR3: CASSRDRGQGETQYF
D: TRBD1; V: TRBV5-5; length: 12; J: TRBJ1-2; size: .; DNA: TGTGCCAGCAGAGACGACAGGGTCGGCTACACCTTC; CDR3: CASRDDRVGYTF
D: TRBD1; V: TRBV28; length: 12; J: TRBJ1-5; size: .; DNA: TGTGCCAGCGTCGACAGGGACCAGCCCCAGCATTTT; CDR3: CASVDRDQPQHF
D: .; V: TRBV18; length: 12; J: TRBJ1-6; size: .; DNA: TGTGCCAGCTCACCAGGCGGGGGGCCGCTTTACTTT; CDR3: CASSPGGGPLYF